Shown below are 12 T cell receptor beta chains from a single sample sequenced in a study of Graves' ophthalmopathy and Graves' hyperthyroidism. As the template, RNA transcripts were used to amplify TCR beta CDR3 regions. After a first-round RT-PCR with HTBI primers, a second-round multiplex PCR was run. One entry per CDR3 protein results from TCRdb running MiXCR on the multiplex PCR reads. This table has roughly 300,000 distinct CDR3 sequences, about 17% appearing once. The sequenced material came from peripheral blood. The receptors stem from an adult man with Graves' ophthalmopathy.

This clonotype was counted between two and nine times. The rearrangement links TRBV4-1 to TRBJ2-7; D remains ambiguous. The CDR3 spans 15 residues. Germline CDR1 and CDR2: MGHRA and YSYEKL. Between the trimmed V and J ends, which lost 0 bases and 2 bases, there was a span of 11 bases. CDR3 amino acids: CASSQDDGTPYEQYF. CDR3 nucleotide sequence: TGCGCCAGCAGCCAAGATGATGGAACCCCCTACGAGCAGTACTTC.

At least ten counts were recorded for this clonotype. The chain joins TRBV7-2 to TRBJ1-5; the D is unclear. V lost 2 bases to trimming and J lost 9 bases, with 8 bases between them. Germline values: CDR1 SGHTA, CDR2 FQGNSA. The CDR3 runs 12 residues. The CDR3 sequence is CASSLYPSPQHF. CDR3 nucleotide sequence: TGTGCCAGCAGCTTATACCCGTCGCCCCAGCATTTT.

This clonotype was recorded at least ten times. CDR3 DNA sequence: TGTGCCAGTGGGGGTTCTGGAGGGGATACCCGGAACACCGGGGAGCTGTTTTTT. The encoded protein is CASGGSGGDTRNTGELFF. The chain couples TRBV9 to TRBJ2-2; possibly TRBD2 for D (6 bases). Trimming pared 8 bases from V and 1 base from J, leaving 24 bases between. The CDR3 runs to 18 residues. Germline V gene lookup returns CDR1 SGDLS and CDR2 YYNGEE.

In this sample, this clonotype turned up many times. This chain links TRBV6-5 with TRBJ2-5; D gene uncertain. V was cut by 0 bases and J by 5 bases, with 13 bases left in between. Germline V gene data show CDR1 as MNHEY and CDR2 as SVGAGI. The CDR3 runs to 15 residues. This chain's CDR3 is CASSYSPEPPETQYF. In nucleotides, the CDR3 is TGTGCCAGCAGTTACTCGCCCGAGCCTCCGGAGACCCAGTACTTC.

The J gene is TRBJ2-2, the V gene TRBV4-2; TRBD2 might be the D (6 bases). Per germline, CDR1 LGHNA and CDR2 YNFKEQ. This CDR3 region has 17 residues. Trimming took 0 bases from V and 0 from J, leaving 11 bases between them. CDR3 coding DNA: TGTGCCAGCAGCCAAGAGGCCGGGACTCCGAACACCGGGGAGCTGTTTTTT. Amino acids: CASSQEAGTPNTGELFF.

This clonotype has a handful of counts. With a much larger clone just one base away, this may be a read error. The rearrangement joins TRBV5-4 to TRBJ2-7; TRBD2 agrees at 11 bases. Germline CDR1 and CDR2: SGHNT and YYREEE (reference sequence). The CDR3 loop spans 15 amino acids. CDR3 amino acids: CVSSLASSGGNEQYF. The DNA for the CDR3 is TGTGTCAGCAGCTTGGCTTCTAGCGGGGGGAACGAGCAGTACTTC.

The chain couples TRBV9 to TRBJ2-7; 9 bases agree with TRBD2. CDR1 SGDLS and CDR2 YYNGEE come from the germline V gene. This CDR3 has 17 residues. Trimming took 0 bases from V and 5 from J; bases not matched to a gene: 12. The CDR3, as DNA: TGTGCCAGCAGCGTAGAGGGCTTGGCTAGCGGGATAGACGAGCAGTACTTC. This translates into CASSVEGLASGIDEQYF.

There are many counts of this clonotype. J is TRBJ1-1 and V is TRBV4-1; TRBD1 is a possible D gene (5 bases). This CDR3 comprises 13 residues. CDR1 and CDR2 from the germline V gene are MGHRA and YSYEKL. V was pared by 5 bases and J by 4 bases, with 11 bases between. The CDR3 loop is CASSDSRGTEAFF. The DNA for the CDR3 is TGCGCCAGCAGCGACAGCCGGGGCACTGAAGCTTTCTTT.

This clonotype was counted at least ten times. The DNA for the CDR3 is TGTGCCATCAGTGAACAAGGACAGGCTAAGAAAGATGGCTACACCTTC. Translated, it gives CAISEQGQAKKDGYTF. The rearrangement uses TRBV10-3 and TRBJ1-2; 7 bases agree with TRBD1. The CDR3 contains 16 residues. V gave up 3 bases and J gave up 6 bases; unmatched junction bases: 13. The V gene's germline CDR1 is ENHRY and CDR2 SYGVKD.

The rearrangement links TRBV6-2 or TRBV6-3 to TRBJ1-2; 8 bases are shared with TRBD1. This CDR3 has 18 residues. Trimming removed 7 bases from V and 0 bases from J; junction bases left unmatched: 16. CDR1 is MNHEY and CDR2 is SVGEGT in the germline V gene. The DNA of the CDR3 is TGTGCCAGCATGTTCGGCGGACAGGGCGAAACCACTAACTATGGCTACACCTTC. Amino acid sequence: CASMFGGQGETTNYGYTF.

Many counts were recorded for this clonotype. V is TRBV6-1 and J is TRBJ1-1; D is perhaps TRBD1 (5 bases). CDR1 is MNHNS, CDR2 SASEGT, per germline. This CDR3 spans 15 amino acids. The V and J ends lost 1 base and 1 base respectively, with 10 bases between them. CDR3 amino acids: CASSEVGRANTEAFF. CDR3 sequence (DNA): TGTGCCAGCAGTGAAGTCGGCAGGGCGAACACTGAAGCTTTCTTT.

This clonotype was found many times. The chain combines TRBV30 with TRBJ2-5; D ambiguous. V dropped 8 bases and J dropped 5 bases, with 12 bases sitting between them. CDR3 size: 11 residues. Germline V gene lookup returns CDR1 GTSNPN and CDR2 SVGIG (reference sequence). CDR3 sequence (DNA): TGTGCCCTAGGGAATGTGGAGACCCAGTACTTC. This encodes CALGNVETQYF.